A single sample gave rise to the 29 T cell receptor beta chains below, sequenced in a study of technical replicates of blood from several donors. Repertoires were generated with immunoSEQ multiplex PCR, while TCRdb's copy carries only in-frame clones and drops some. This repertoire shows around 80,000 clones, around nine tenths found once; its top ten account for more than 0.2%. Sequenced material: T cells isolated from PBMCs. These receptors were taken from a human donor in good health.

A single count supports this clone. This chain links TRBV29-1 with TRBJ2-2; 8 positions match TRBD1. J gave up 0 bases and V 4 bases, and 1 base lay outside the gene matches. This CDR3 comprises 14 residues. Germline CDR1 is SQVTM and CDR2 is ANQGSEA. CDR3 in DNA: TGCAGCGTTGTGACAGGGGCGAACACCGGGGAGCTGTTTTTT. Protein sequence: CSVVTGANTGELFF.

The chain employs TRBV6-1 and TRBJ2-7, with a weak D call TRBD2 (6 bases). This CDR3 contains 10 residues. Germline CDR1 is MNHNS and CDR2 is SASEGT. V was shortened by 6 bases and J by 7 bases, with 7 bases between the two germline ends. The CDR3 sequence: CASSLAEQYF. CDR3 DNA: TGTGCCAGCAGCCTAGCGGAGCAGTACTTC.

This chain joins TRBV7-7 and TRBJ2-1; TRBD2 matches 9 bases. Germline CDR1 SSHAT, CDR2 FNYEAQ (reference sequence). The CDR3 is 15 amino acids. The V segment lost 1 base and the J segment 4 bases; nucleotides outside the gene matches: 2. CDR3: CASSLGLAGYNEQFF. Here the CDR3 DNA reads TGTGCCAGCAGCTTAGGTCTAGCGGGGTACAATGAGCAGTTCTTC.

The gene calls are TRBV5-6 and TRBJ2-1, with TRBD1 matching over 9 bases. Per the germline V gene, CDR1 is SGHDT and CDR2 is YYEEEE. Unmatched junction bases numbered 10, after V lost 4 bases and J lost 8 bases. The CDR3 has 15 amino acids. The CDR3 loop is CASSIRGQGEDEQFF. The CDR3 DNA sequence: TGTGCCAGCAGCATACGGGGACAGGGCGAGGATGAGCAGTTCTTC.

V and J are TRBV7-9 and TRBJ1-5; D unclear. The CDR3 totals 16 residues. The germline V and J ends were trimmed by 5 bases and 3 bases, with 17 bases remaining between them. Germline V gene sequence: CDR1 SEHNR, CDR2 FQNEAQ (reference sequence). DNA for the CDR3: TGTGCCAGCAGCGGAGGTCGCTTGGAGGTCAATCAGCCCCAGCATTTT. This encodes CASSGGRLEVNQPQHF. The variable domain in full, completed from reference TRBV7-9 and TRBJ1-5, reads DTGVSQNPRHKITKRGQNVTFRCDPISEHNRLYWYRQTLGQGPEFLTYFQNEAQLEKSRLLSDRFSAERPKGSFSTLEIQRTEQGDSAMYLCASSGGRLEVNQPQHFGDGTRLSIL.

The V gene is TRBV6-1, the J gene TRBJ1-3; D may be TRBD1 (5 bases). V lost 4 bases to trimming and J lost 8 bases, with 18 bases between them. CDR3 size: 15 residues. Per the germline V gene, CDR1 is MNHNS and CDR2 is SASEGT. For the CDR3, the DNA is TGTGCCAGCAGTGGAGGTCAGGGCTCCGTTGACACCATATATTTT. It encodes CASSGGQGSVDTIYF.

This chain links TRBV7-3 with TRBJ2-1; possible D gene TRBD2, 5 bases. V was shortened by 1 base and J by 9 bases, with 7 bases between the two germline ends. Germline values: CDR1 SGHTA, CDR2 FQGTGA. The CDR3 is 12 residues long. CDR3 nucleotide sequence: TGTGCCAGCAGCTTAAGCGCGGGTGAGCAGTTCTTC. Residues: CASSLSAGEQFF.

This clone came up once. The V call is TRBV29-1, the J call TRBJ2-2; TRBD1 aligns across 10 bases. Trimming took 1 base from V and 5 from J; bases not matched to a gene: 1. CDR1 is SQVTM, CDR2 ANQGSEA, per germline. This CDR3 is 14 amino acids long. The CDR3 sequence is CSVEVGQGTGELFF. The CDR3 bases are TGCAGCGTTGAAGTGGGACAGGGGACCGGGGAGCTGTTTTTT.

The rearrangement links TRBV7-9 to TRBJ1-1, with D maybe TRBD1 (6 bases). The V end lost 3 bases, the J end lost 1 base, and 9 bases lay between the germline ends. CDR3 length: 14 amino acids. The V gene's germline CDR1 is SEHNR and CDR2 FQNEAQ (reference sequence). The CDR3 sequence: CASSLTGPNTEAFF. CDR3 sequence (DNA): TGTGCCAGCAGCTTGACAGGACCGAACACTGAAGCTTTCTTT.

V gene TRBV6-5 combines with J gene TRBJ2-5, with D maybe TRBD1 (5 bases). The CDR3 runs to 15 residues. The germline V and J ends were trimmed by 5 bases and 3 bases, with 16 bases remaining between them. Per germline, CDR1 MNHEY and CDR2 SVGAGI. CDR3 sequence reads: CASSPRALTEETQYF. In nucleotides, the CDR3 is TGTGCCAGCAGTCCCAGGGCCCTTACGGAAGAGACCCAGTACTTC.

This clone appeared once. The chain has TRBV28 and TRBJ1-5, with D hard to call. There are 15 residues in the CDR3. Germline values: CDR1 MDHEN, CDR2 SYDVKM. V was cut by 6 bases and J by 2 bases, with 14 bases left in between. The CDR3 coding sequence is TGTGCCAGCAGACTTCCTCAAGCCGGCAATCAGCCCCAGCATTTT. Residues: CASRLPQAGNQPQHF.

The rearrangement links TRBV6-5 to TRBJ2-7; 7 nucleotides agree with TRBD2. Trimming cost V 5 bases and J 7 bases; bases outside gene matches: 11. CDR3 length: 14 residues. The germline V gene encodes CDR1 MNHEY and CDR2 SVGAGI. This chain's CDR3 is CASSLADGSDEQYF. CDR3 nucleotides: TGTGCCAGCAGTCTAGCGGATGGTTCGGATGAGCAGTACTTC.

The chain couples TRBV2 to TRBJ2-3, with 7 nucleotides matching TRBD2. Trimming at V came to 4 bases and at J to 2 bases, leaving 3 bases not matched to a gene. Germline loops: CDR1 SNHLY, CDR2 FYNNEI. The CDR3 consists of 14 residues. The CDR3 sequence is CASSGGTNTDTQYF. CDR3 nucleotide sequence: TGTGCCAGCAGTGGGGGGACTAACACAGATACGCAGTATTTT. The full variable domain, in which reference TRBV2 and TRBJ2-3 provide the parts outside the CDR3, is EPEVTQTPSHQVTQMGQEVILRCVPISNHLYFYWYRQILGQKVEFLVSFYNNEISEKSEIFDDQFSVERPDGSNFTLKIRSTKLEDSAMYFCASSGGTNTDTQYFGPGTRLTVL.

The CDR3 nucleotides read TGTGCCAGCAGTCGTTCGAACAGTGGCTACACCTTC. It is translated as CASSRSNSGYTF. The rearrangement links TRBV6-1 to TRBJ1-2; D is ambiguous. Per germline, CDR1 MNHNS and CDR2 SASEGT. Trimming took off 5 bases at V and 7 bases at J, with 11 bases between the two ends. The CDR3 is 12 residues long.

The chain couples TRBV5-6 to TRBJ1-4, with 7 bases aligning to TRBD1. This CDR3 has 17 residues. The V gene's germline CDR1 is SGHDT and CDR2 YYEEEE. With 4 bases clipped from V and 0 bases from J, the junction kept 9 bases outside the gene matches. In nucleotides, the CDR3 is TGTGCCAGCAGCGGAACTCGACAGGGCCCAACTAATGAAAAACTGTTTTTT. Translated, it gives CASSGTRQGPTNEKLFF. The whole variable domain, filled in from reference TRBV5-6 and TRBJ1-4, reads DAGVTQSPTHLIKTRGQQVTLRCSPKSGHDTVSWYQQALGQGPQFIFQYYEEEERQRGNFPDRFSGHQFPNYSSELNVNALLLGDSALYLCASSGTRQGPTNEKLFFGSGTQLSVL.

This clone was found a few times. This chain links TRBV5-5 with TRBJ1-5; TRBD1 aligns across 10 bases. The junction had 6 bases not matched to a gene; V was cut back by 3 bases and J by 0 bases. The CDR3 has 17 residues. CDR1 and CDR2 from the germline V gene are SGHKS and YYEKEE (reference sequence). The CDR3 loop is CASSWGDRGYSNQPQHF. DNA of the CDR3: TGTGCCAGCAGCTGGGGGGACAGGGGATATAGCAATCAGCCCCAGCATTTT.

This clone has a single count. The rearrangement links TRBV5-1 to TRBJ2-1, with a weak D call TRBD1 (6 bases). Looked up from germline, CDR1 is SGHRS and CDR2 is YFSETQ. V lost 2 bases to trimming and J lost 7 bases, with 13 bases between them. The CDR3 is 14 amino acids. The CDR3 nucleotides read TGCGCCAGCAGCTTCGCTACAGGGCCAAATGAGCAGTTCTTC. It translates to CASSFATGPNEQFF.

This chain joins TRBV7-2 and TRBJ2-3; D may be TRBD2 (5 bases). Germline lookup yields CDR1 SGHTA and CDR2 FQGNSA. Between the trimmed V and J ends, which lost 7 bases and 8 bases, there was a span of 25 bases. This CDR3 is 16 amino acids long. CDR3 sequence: CASIPPGVWGSGTQYF. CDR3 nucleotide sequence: TGTGCCAGCATCCCACCCGGGGTGTGGGGATCCGGTACGCAGTATTTT.

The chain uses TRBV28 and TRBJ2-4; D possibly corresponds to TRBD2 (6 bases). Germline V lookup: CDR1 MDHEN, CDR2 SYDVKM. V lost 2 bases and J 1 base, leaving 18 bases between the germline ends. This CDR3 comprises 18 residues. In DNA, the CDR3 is TGTGCCAGCAGTTTAATGTTAGGGAGGAGGGATGCCAAAAACATTCAGTACTTC. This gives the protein CASSLMLGRRDAKNIQYF.

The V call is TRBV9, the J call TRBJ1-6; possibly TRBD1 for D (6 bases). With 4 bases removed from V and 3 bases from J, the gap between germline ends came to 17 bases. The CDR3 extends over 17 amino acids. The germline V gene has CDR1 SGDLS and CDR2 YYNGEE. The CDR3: CASSYTLDRGYNSPLHF. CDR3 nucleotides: TGTGCCAGCAGCTATACTCTGGACAGAGGCTATAATTCACCCCTCCACTTT.

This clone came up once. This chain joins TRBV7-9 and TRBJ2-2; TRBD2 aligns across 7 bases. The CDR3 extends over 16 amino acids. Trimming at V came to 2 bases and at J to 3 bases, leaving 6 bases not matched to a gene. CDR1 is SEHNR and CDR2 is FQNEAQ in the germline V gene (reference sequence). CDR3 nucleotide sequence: TGTGCCAGCAGCTTATTCGTAGCGGGTGACACCGGGGAGCTGTTTTTT. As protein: CASSLFVAGDTGELFF.

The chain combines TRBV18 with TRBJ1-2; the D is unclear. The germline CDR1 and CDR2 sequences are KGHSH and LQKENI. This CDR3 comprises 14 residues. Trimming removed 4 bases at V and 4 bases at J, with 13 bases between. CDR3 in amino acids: CASSRENLIYGYTF. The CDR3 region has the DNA TGTGCCAGCTCACGGGAGAATCTTATCTATGGCTACACCTTC.

The CDR3 DNA reads as TGTGCCTGGCTGGACAGAGCCCTCTCCTACGAGCAGTACTTC. Its protein is CAWLDRALSYEQYF. The chain joins TRBV30 to TRBJ2-7; the D gene is possibly TRBD1 (6 bases). CDR1 is GTSNPN, CDR2 SVGIG, per germline (reference sequence). V dropped 5 bases and J dropped 0 bases, with 14 bases sitting between them. The CDR3 is 14 residues long.

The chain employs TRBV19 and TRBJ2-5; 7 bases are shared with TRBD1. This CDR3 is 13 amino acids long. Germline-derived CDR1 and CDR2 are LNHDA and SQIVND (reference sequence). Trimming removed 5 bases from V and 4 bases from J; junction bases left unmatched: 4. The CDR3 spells CASSRGQRETQYF. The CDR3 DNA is TGTGCCAGTAGTCGGGGACAGCGAGAGACCCAGTACTTC. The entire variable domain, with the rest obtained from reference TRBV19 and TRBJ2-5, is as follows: DGGITQSPKYLFRKEGQNVTLSCEQNLNHDAMYWYRQDPGQGLRLIYYSQIVNDFQKGDIAEGYSVSREKKESFPLTVTSAQKNPTAFYLCASSRGQRETQYFGPGTRLLVL.

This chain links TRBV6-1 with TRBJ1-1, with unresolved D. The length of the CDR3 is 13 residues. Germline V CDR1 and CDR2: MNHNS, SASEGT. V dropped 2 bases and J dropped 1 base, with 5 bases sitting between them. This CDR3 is CASSEYRNTEAFF. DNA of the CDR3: TGTGCCAGCAGTGAATATAGGAACACTGAAGCTTTCTTT.

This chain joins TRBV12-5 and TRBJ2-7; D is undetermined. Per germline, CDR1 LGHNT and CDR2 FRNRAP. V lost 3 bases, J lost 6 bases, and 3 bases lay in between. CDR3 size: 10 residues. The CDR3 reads CASGFCEQYF. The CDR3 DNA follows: TGTGCTAGTGGTTTCTGCGAGCAGTACTTC. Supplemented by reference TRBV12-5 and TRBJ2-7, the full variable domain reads DARVTQTPRHKVTEMGQEVTMRCQPILGHNTVFWYRQTMMQGLELLAYFRNRAPLDDSGMPKDRFSAEMPDATLATLKIQPSEPRDSAVYFCASGFCEQYFGPGTRLTVT.

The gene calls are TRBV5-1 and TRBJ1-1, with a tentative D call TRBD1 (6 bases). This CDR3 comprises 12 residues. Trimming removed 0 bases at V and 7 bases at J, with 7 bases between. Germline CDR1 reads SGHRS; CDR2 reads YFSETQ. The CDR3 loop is CASSLEGGEAFF. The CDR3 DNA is TGCGCCAGCAGCTTGGAAGGGGGTGAAGCTTTCTTT.

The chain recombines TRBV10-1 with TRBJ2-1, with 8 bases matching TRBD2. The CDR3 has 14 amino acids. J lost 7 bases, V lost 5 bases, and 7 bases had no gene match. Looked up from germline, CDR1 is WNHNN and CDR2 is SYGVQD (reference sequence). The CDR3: CASSTGGPRNEQFF. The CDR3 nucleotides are TGCGCCAGCAGTACGGGAGGGCCGAGAAATGAGCAGTTCTTC.

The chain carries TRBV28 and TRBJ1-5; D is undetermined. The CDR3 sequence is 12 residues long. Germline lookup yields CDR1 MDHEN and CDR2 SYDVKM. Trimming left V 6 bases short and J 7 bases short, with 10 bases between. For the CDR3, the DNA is TGTGCCAGCAGCGAGCAGGTGCAGCCCCAGCATTTT. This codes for CASSEQVQPQHF.